This is a list of T cell receptor beta chains from one sample in a study of identical twins. A single record per CDR3 protein comes from TCRdb applying MiXCR to the 5' RACE reads. The sample carries 200,000 to 300,000 distinct CDR3 sequences, about 7% recorded once. Another study also made use of these data, one on yellow fever vaccine responses in identical twins.

Sequenced material: memory (CD45RO+) T cells sorted from blood. Receptor source: a woman younger than 35 in good health. Both conserved end residues are part of each CDR3. Fields, in order: J gene, clone size, V gene, D gene, CDR3 protein, CDR3 DNA. The D gene is left open where the match is weak. Only part of the rows carry a size: once, few, many, or a class if the clone is expanded.

TRBJ1-5	many	TRBV12-3/TRBV12-4	.	CASSFGDQPQHF	TGTGCCAGCAGTTTCGGTGATCAGCCCCAGCATTTT
TRBJ2-7	many	TRBV27	.	CASSNPSGRGHEQYF	TGTGCCAGCAGCAATCCCAGCGGCAGGGGCCACGAGCAGTACTTC
TRBJ1-1	few	TRBV7-2	.	CASSLTWGLWTEAFF	TGTGCCAGCAGCTTAACTTGGGGTCTGTGGACTGAAGCTTTCTTT
TRBJ1-2	.	TRBV6-1	.	CASISEVAGYGYTF	TGTGCCAGCATTTCCGAGGTAGCAGGCTATGGCTACACCTTC
TRBJ2-7	many	TRBV6-1	.	CASSEILGSQINSYEQYF	TGTGCCAGCAGTGAAATTCTCGGTAGTCAGATAAACTCCTACGAGCAGTACTTC
TRBJ2-3	few	TRBV7-6	.	CASSLEWYGTQYF	TGTGCCAGCAGCTTAGAGTGGTATGGTACGCAGTATTTT
TRBJ2-5	.	TRBV3-1	TRBD1	CASSSRDRGQQETQYF	TGTGCCAGCAGTTCTCGGGACAGGGGACAACAAGAGACCCAGTACTTC
TRBJ2-5	few	TRBV21-1	.	CASSGSQGASQETQYF	TGTGCCAGCAGCGGGTCCCAAGGGGCTTCCCAAGAGACCCAGTACTTC
TRBJ2-2	many	TRBV7-8	.	CASSYLQGQGNTGELFF	TGTGCCAGCAGCTACCTTCAGGGTCAGGGAAACACCGGGGAGCTGTTTTTT
TRBJ2-5	many	TRBV6-2/TRBV6-3	TRBD2	CASSRLAGVGQETQYF	TGTGCCAGCAGTCGTCTAGCGGGAGTTGGCCAAGAGACCCAGTACTTC
TRBJ2-7	many	TRBV28	.	CASRPAGRTYEQYF	TGTGCCAGCAGGCCGGCCGGTAGGACCTACGAGCAGTACTTC
TRBJ1-2	few	TRBV6-5	TRBD1	CASSSRDRVQGYTF	TGTGCCAGCAGTTCCCGGGACAGGGTACAAGGCTACACCTTC
TRBJ1-1	.	TRBV12-3/TRBV12-4	.	CASRQGTYTEAFF	TGTGCCAGCAGACAGGGAACCTACACTGAAGCTTTCTTT
TRBJ1-1	many	TRBV6-1	.	CASKARRTDEAFF	TGTGCCAGCAAGGCCAGGCGGACCGATGAAGCTTTCTTT
TRBJ2-2	few	TRBV4-1	TRBD2	CASSPLGLAGGVGELFF	TGCGCCAGCAGCCCCTTGGGACTAGCGGGAGGGGTCGGGGAGCTGTTTTTT
TRBJ1-1	many	TRBV7-9	.	CASSSSNTGFGTEAFF	TGTGCCAGCAGTTCTTCCAACACAGGGTTCGGCACTGAAGCTTTCTTT
TRBJ1-4	many	TRBV6-4	.	CASGSSNEKLFF	TGTGCCAGCGGTTCCAGTAATGAAAAACTGTTTTTT
TRBJ2-1	.	TRBV6-1	TRBD2	CASNPLAGGSNEQFF	TGTGCCAGCAACCCGCTAGCGGGAGGCTCCAATGAGCAGTTCTTC
TRBJ2-7	.	TRBV3-1	TRBD2	CAFSLRASGRTGTYEQYF	TGTGCCTTCAGTTTACGGGCTAGCGGGAGAACCGGTACCTACGAGCAGTACTTC
TRBJ2-7	.	TRBV27	.	CASSYQGGLFYEQYF	TGTGCCAGCAGTTACCAGGGCGGGCTGTTCTACGAGCAGTACTTC
TRBJ1-1	.	TRBV5-1	TRBD1	CASSLKGAENTEAFF	TGCGCCAGCAGCTTGAAGGGGGCAGAGAACACTGAAGCTTTCTTT
TRBJ2-7	few	TRBV20-1	.	CSAAGWGLAEQYF	TGCAGTGCTGCTGGTTGGGGCTTGGCAGAGCAGTACTTC
TRBJ2-1	.	TRBV18	TRBD2	CASSPLGTSGYNEQFF	TGTGCCAGCTCACCACTCGGGACTAGCGGCTACAATGAGCAGTTCTTC
TRBJ2-2	.	TRBV5-1	TRBD2	CASSLRLAGTSNTGELFF	TGCGCCAGCAGCTTGCGGCTAGCGGGGACCTCGAACACCGGGGAGCTGTTTTTT
TRBJ2-1	many	TRBV5-1	.	CASSEGTDFYNEQFF	TGCGCCAGCAGCGAAGGGACCGATTTCTACAATGAGCAGTTCTTC
TRBJ1-1	few	TRBV20-1	.	CSAYGGGFTEAFF	TGCAGTGCTTACGGGGGCGGGTTCACTGAAGCTTTCTTT
TRBJ2-3	.	TRBV18	TRBD2	CASSPPAASGSNNF	TGTGCCAGCTCACCACCTGCGGCTAGCGGGAGTAACAATTTT
TRBJ2-3	few	TRBV4-2	TRBD2	CASSQERPSGVGTDTQYF	TGTGCCAGCAGCCAAGAGAGGCCTAGCGGGGTTGGCACAGATACGCAGTATTTT
TRBJ2-5	.	TRBV7-6	.	CASSLGRQYLQETQYF	TGTGCCAGCAGCTTAGGGAGACAGTATCTCCAAGAGACCCAGTACTTC
TRBJ1-4	.	TRBV6-1	.	CASSSAGSGREKLFF	TGTGCCAGCAGCTCCGCGGGGTCGGGGCGTGAAAAACTGTTTTTT
TRBJ1-6	many	TRBV12-3/TRBV12-4	.	CASSTWEGSSYNSPLHF	TGTGCCAGCAGTACCTGGGAGGGGAGCTCCTATAATTCACCCCTCCACTTT
TRBJ2-2	many	TRBV24-1	TRBD2	CATGGRNTGELFF	TGTGCCACCGGCGGGAGGAACACCGGGGAGCTGTTTTTT
TRBJ2-7	few	TRBV20-1	TRBD1	CSAINRDRLYEQYF	TGCAGTGCCATTAACCGGGACAGGTTATACGAGCAGTACTTC
TRBJ2-1	few	TRBV7-9	TRBD2	CASSPSGNANEQFF	TGTGCCAGCAGCCCTAGCGGGAACGCCAATGAGCAGTTCTTC
TRBJ2-5	.	TRBV10-2	TRBD2	CASRISGIQETQYF	TGCGCCAGCAGGATTAGCGGGATTCAAGAGACCCAGTACTTC
TRBJ2-3	.	TRBV28	TRBD2	CASKRRDYTTDTQYF	TGTGCCAGCAAGCGCAGGGACTACACCACAGATACGCAGTATTTT
TRBJ2-3	many	TRBV9	.	CASSADFLGTDTQYF	TGTGCCAGCAGCGCCGACTTCCTGGGGACAGATACGCAGTATTTT
TRBJ2-7	many	TRBV12-3/TRBV12-4	TRBD2	CASSTTSGVISSYEQYF	TGTGCCAGCAGTACGACTAGCGGTGTGATATCCTCCTACGAGCAGTACTTC
TRBJ2-3	.	TRBV5-5	.	CASSSPTADTQYF	TGTGCCAGCAGCTCCCCCACCGCAGATACGCAGTATTTT
TRBJ2-2	.	TRBV11-3	.	CASSYPNPGELFF	TGTGCCAGCAGCTATCCAAACCCCGGGGAGCTGTTTTTT